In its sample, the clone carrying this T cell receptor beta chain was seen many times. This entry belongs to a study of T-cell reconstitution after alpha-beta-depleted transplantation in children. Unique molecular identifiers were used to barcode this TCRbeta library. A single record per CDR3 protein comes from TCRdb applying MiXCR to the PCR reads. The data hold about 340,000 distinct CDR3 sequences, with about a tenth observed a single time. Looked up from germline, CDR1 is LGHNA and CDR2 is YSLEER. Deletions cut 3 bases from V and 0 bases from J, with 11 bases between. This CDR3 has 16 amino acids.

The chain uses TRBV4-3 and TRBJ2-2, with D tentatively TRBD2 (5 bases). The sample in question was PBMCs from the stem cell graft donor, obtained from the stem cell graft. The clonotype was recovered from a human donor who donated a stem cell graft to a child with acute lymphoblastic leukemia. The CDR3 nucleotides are TGCGCCAGCAGCCATGCTGCGGGTGCGAACACCGGGGAGCTGTTTTTT. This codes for CASSHAAGANTGELFF.